This TCR beta chain comes out of a study of blood T cell repertoires in COVID-19. About the research overall: Donors in the United States, Italy and Spain gave samples during acute or convalescent COVID-19. The analysed material was cDNA or gDNA that came from T cells, B-cell-depleted T cells, or PBMCs.

V trimming: 5 bases; J trimming: 3 bases; junction bases outside the gene matches: 5. Germline V gene data show CDR1 as LGHDT and CDR2 as YNNKEL (reference sequence). This CDR3 comprises 14 residues. In the authors' methods: Amplified reference gene primers provided the basis for estimating nucleated cell counts. TCRdb's table, derived via immunoSEQ multiplex PCR, lists solely in-frame clones and lacks some. That table furnishes V, J and clone size, whereas the DNA furnished D and trimming. The data show 180,000 or so clones, approximately 88% seen once. The source of this sequence is a woman in her 30s with acute or convalescent COVID-19. What was sequenced was peripheral blood. This chain uses TRBV3-1 (or the pseudogene TRBV3-2) with TRBJ1-1, with 8 bases identical to TRBD1. CDR3 nucleotides: TGTGCCAGCAGCTTCCAGGGGGCGGACACTGAAGCTTTCTTT. This codes for CASSFQGADTEAFF.